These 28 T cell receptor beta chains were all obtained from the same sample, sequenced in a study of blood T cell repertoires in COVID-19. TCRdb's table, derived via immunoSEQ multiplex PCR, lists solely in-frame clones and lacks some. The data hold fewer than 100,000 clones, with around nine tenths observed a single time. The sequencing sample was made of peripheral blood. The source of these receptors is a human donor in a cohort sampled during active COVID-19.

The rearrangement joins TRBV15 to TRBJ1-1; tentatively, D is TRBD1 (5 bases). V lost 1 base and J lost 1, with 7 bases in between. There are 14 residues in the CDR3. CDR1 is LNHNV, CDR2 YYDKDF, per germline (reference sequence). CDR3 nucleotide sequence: TGTGCCACCAGCAGAGTGGACAAGAACACTGAAGCTTTCTTT. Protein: CATSRVDKNTEAFF. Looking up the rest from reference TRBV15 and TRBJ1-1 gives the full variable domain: DAMVIQNPRYQVTQFGKPVTLSCSQTLNHNVMYWYQQKSSQAPKLLFHYYDKDFNNEADTPDNFQSRRPNTSFCFLDIRSPGLGDTAMYLCATSRVDKNTEAFFGQGTRLTVV.

CDR3 region: CASSFWREGLDEQYF. CDR3 in DNA: TGTGCCAGCAGCTTCTGGCGGGAGGGCCTTGACGAGCAGTACTTC. The chain combines TRBV13 with TRBJ2-7; 9 bases fit TRBD2. The CDR3 has 15 residues. The germline V gene encodes CDR1 PRHDT and CDR2 FYEKMQ (reference sequence). V was clipped by 3 bases and J by 5 bases; unmatched bases: 8. The variable domain in full, completed from reference TRBV13 and TRBJ2-7, reads AAGVIQSPRHLIKEKRETATLKCYPIPRHDTVYWYQQGPGQDPQFLISFYEKMQSDKGSIPDRFSAQQFSDYHSELNMSSLELGDSALYFCASSFWREGLDEQYFGPGTRLTVT.

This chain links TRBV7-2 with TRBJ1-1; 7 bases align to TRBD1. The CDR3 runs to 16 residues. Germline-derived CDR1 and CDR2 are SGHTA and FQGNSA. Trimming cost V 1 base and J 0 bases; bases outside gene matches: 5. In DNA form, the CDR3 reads TGTGCCAGCAGCTTAGAGGGGGCAGGGATGAACACTGAAGCTTTCTTT. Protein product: CASSLEGAGMNTEAFF.

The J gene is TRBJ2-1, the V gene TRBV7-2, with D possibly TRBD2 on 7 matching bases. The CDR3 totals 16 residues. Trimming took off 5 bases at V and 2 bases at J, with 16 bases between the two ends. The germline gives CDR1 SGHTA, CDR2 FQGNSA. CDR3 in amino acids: CASSRGGREPYNEQFF. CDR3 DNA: TGTGCCAGCAGCCGTGGGGGGCGGGAGCCCTACAATGAGCAGTTCTTC.

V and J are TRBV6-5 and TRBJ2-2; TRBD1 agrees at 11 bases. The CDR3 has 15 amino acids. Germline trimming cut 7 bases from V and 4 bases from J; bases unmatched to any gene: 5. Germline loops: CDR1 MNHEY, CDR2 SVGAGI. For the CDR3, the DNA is TGTGCCAGCACCCTTGGACAGGGGGCCACCGGGGAGCTGTTTTTT. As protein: CASTLGQGATGELFF.

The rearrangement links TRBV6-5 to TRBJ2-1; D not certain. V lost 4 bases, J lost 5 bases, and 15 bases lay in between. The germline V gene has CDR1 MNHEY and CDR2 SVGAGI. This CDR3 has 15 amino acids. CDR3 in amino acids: CASSSSPRGHNEQFF. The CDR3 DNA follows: TGTGCCAGCAGTTCATCGCCCCGAGGCCACAATGAGCAGTTCTTC.

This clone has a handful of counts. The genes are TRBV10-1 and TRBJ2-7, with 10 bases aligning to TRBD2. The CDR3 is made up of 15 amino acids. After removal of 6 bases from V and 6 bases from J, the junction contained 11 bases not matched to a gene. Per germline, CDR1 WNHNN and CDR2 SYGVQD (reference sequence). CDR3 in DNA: TGCGCCAGCAGCCCAAGACTAGCGGGTACGAGCGAGCAGTACTTC. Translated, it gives CASSPRLAGTSEQYF.

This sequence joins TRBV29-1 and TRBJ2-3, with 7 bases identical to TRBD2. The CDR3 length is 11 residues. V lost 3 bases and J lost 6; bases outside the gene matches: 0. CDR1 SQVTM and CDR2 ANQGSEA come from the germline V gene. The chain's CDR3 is CSVDSGDTQYF. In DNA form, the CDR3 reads TGCAGCGTTGATAGCGGGGATACGCAGTATTTT.

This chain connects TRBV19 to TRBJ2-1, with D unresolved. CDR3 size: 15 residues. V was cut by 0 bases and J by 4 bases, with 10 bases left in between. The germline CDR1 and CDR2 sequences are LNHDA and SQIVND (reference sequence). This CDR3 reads CASSIEPRSYNEQFF. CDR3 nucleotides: TGTGCCAGTAGTATAGAACCCAGATCGTACAATGAGCAGTTCTTC.

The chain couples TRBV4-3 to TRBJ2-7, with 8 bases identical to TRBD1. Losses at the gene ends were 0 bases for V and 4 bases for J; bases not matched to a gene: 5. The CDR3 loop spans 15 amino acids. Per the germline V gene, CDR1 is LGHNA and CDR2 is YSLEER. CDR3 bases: TGCGCCAGCAGCCAAGATCCCCAGGGGGCGTACGAGCAGTACTTC. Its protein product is CASSQDPQGAYEQYF.

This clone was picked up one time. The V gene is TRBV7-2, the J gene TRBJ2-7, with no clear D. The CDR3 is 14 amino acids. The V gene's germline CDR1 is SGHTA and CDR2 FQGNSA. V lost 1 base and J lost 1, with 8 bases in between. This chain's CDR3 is CASSLGGLSYEQYF. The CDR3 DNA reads TGTGCCAGCAGCTTAGGCGGATTATCCTACGAGCAGTACTTC.

The CDR3 here is CASVKDRGGADGYTF. The CDR3 nucleotides read TGTGCCAGCGTAAAGGACAGGGGTGGGGCGGATGGCTACACCTTC. The chain carries TRBV6-5 and TRBJ1-2; 9 bases match TRBD1. The CDR3 consists of 15 residues. Germline V gene lookup returns CDR1 MNHEY and CDR2 SVGAGI. Trimming took 8 bases from V and 6 from J; bases not matched to a gene: 13.

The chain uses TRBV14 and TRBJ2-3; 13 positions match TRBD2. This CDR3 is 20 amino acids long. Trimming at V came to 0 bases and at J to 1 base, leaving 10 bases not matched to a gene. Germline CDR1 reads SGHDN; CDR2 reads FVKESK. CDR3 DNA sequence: TGTGCCAGCAGCCAAGATACTGGACTAGCGGGAGCCACGGGCACAGATACGCAGTATTTT. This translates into CASSQDTGLAGATGTDTQYF.

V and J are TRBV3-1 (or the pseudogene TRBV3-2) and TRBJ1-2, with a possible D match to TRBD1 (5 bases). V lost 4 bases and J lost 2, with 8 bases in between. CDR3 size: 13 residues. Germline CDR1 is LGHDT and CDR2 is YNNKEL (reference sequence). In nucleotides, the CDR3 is TGTGCCAGCAGCCCTACAGGAAACTATGGCTACACCTTC. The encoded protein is CASSPTGNYGYTF.

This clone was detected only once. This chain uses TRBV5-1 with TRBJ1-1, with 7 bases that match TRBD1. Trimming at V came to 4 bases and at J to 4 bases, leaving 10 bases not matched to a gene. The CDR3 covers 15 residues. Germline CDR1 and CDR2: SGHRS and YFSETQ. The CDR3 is CASSSSTGSVTEAFF. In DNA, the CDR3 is TGCGCCAGCAGCAGTTCGACAGGGTCGGTCACTGAAGCTTTCTTT.

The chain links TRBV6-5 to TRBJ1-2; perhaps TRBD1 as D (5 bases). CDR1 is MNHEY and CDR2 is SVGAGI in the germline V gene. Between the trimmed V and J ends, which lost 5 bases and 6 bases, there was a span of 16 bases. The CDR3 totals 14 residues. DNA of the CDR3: TGTGCCAGCAGTACCCGGGGCCGGGGGGATGGCTACACCTTC. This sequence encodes CASSTRGRGDGYTF.

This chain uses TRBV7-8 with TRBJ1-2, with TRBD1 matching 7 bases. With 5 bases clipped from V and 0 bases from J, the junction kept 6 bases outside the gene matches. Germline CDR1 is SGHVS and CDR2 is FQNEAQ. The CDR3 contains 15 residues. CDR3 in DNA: TGTGCCAGCAGCGTGGACAGGAGTACTAACTATGGCTACACCTTC. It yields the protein CASSVDRSTNYGYTF.

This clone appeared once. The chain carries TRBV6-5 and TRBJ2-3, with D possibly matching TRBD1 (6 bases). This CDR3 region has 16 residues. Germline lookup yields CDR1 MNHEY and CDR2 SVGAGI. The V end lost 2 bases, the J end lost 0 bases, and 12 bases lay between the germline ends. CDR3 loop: CASSYGTYSSTDTQYF. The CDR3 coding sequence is TGTGCCAGCAGTTACGGGACATATTCTAGCACAGATACGCAGTATTTT.

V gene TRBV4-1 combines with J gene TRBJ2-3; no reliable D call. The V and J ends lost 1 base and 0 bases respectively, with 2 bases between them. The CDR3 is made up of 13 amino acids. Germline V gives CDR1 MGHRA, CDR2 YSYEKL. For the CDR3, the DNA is TGCGCCAGCAGCCAAGCTAGCACAGATACGCAGTATTTT. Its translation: CASSQASTDTQYF.

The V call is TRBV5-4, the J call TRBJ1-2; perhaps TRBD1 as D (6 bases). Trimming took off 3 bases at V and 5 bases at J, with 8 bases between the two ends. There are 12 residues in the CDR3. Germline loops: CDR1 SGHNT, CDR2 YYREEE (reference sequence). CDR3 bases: TGTGCCAGCAGCTCTCAGGGGTATGGCTACACCTTC. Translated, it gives CASSSQGYGYTF. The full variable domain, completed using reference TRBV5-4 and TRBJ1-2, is ETGVTQSPTHLIKTRGQQVTLRCSSQSGHNTVSWYQQALGQGPQFIFQYYREEENGRGNFPPRFSGLQFPNYSSELNVNALELDDSALYLCASSSQGYGYTFGSGTRLTVV.

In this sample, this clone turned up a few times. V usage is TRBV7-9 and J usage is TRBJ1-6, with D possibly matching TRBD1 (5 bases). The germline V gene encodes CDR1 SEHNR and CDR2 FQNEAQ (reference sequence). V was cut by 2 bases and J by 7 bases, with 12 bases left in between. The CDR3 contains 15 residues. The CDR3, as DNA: TGTGCCAGCAGCTTAACTGAGACAGCAAATTCACCCCTCCACTTT. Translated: CASSLTETANSPLHF.

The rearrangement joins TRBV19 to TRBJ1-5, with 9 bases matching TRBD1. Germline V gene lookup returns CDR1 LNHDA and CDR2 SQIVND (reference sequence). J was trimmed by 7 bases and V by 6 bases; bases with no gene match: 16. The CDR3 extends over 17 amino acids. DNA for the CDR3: TGTGCCAGTAGATCACCCCCTGGGACAGGGCTGGGGCAGCCCCAGCATTTT. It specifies CASRSPPGTGLGQPQHF.

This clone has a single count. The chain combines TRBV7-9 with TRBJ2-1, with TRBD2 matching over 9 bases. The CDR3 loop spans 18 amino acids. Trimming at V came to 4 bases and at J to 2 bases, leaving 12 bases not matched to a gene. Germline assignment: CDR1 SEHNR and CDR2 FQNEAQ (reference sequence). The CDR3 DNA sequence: TGTGCCAGCAGCTCACCCCAACCTAGCGGGGATCCCTACAATGAGCAGTTCTTC. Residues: CASSSPQPSGDPYNEQFF.

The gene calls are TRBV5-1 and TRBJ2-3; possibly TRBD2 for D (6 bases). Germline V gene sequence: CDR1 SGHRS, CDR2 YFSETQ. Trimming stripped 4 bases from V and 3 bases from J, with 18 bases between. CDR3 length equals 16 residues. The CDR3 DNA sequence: TGCGCCAGCAGCCCCAGCTTGCGGAGGGAGACAGATACGCAGTATTTT. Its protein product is CASSPSLRRETDTQYF.

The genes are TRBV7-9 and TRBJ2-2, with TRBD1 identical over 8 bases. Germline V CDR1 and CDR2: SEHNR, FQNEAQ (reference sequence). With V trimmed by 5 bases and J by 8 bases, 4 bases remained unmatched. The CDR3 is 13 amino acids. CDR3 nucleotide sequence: TGTGCCAGCAGCCCAGGGGGCTTGGGGGAGCTGTTTTTT. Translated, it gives CASSPGGLGELFF.

CDR3 coding DNA: TGCGCCAGCAGCCAAAAGGGCGGGGTGGGAGATACGCAGTATTTT. Its protein is CASSQKGGVGDTQYF. The J gene is TRBJ2-3, the V gene TRBV4-1; D possibly corresponds to TRBD2 (6 bases). Germline assignment: CDR1 MGHRA and CDR2 YSYEKL. The V end lost 2 bases, the J end lost 5 bases, and 14 bases lay between the germline ends. This CDR3 contains 15 residues.

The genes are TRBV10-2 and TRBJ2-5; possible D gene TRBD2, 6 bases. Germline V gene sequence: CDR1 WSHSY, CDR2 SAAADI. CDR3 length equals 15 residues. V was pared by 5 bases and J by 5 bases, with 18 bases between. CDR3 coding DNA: TGCGCCAGCAGTCCCCGGGACTCAAGGATGGAGACCCAGTACTTC. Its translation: CASSPRDSRMETQYF.

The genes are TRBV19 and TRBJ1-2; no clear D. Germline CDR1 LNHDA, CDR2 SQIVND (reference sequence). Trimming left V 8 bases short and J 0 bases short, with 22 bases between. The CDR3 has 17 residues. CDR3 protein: CASQNRRRTGANYGYTF. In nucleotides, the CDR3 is TGTGCCAGTCAAAATAGGCGGCGGACGGGAGCTAACTATGGCTACACCTTC.